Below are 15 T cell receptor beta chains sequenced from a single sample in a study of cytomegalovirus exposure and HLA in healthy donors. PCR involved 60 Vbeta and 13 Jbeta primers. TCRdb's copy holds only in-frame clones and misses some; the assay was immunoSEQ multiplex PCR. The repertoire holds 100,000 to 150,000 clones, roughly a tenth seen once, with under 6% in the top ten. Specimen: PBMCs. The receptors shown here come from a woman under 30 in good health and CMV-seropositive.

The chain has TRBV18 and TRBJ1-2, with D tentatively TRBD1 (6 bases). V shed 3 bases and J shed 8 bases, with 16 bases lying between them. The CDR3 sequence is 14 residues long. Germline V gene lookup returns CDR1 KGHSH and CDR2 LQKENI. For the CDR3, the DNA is TGTGCCAGCTCACCTTCGGGGGGCGCCGGGGGCTACACCTTC. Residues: CASSPSGGAGGYTF.

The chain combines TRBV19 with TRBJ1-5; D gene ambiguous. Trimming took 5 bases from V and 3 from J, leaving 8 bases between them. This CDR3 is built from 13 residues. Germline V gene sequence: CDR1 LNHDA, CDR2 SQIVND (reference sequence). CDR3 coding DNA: TGTGCCAGTAGTGACTGGGTCAATCAGCCCCAGCATTTT. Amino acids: CASSDWVNQPQHF.

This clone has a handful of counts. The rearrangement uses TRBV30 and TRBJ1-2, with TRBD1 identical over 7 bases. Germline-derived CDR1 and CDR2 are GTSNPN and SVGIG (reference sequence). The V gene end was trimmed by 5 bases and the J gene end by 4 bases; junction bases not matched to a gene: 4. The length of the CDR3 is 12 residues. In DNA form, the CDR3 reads TGTGCCTGGGGGGACAGCGCCTATGGCTACACCTTC. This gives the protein CAWGDSAYGYTF.

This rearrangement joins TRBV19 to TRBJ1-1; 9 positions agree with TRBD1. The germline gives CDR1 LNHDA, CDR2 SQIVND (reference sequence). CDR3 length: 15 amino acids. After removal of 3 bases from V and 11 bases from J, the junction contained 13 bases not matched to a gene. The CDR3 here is CASSMRQMTGGEAFF. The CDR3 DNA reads TGTGCCAGTAGTATGCGGCAGATGACAGGGGGGGAGGCTTTCTTT.

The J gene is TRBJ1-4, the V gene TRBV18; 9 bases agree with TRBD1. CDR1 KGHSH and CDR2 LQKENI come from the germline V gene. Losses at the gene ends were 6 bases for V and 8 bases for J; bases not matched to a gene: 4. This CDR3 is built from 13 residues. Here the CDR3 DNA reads TGTGCCAGCTCCTCCGGGACAGGGGAAAAACTGTTTTTT. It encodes CASSSGTGEKLFF.

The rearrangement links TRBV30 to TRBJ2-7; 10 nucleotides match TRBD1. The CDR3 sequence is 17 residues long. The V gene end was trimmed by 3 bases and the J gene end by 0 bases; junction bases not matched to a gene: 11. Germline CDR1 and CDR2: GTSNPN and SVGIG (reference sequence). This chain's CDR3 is CAWSGKGQGPYSYEQYF. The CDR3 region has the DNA TGTGCCTGGAGCGGAAAGGGACAGGGGCCTTACTCCTACGAGCAGTACTTC.

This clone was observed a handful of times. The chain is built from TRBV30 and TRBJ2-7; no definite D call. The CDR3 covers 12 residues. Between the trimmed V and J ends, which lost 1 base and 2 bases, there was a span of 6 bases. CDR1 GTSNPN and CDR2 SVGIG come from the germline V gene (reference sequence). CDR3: CAWSDYAYEQYF. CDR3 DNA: TGTGCCTGGAGTGACTACGCCTACGAGCAGTACTTC.

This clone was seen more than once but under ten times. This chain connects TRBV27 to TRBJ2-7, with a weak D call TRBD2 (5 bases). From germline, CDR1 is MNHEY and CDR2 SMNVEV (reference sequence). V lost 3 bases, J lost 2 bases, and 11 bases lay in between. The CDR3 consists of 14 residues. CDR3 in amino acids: CASSFAGGAYEQYF. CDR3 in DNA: TGTGCCAGCAGTTTTGCGGGTGGGGCCTACGAGCAGTACTTC.

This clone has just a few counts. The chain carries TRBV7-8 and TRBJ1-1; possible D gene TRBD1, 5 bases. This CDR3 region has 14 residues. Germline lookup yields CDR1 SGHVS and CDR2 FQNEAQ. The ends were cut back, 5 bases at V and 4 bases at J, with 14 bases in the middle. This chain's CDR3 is CASSAQQVGTEAFF. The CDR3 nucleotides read TGTGCCAGCAGCGCTCAACAGGTCGGCACTGAAGCTTTCTTT.

The CDR3 sequence is CASSATGGGGQFF. In DNA form, the CDR3 reads TGTGCCAGCAGTGCCACGGGGGGAGGAGGGCAGTTCTTC. The genes are TRBV28 and TRBJ2-1; 7 positions match TRBD2. Looked up from germline, CDR1 is MDHEN and CDR2 is SYDVKM. Unmatched junction bases numbered 10, after V lost 5 bases and J lost 12 bases. This CDR3 contains 13 residues.

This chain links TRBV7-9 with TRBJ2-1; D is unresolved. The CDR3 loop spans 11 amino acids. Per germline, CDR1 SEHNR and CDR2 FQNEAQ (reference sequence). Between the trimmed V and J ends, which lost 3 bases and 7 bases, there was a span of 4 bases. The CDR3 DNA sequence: TGTGCCAGCAGCTTCAAAAATGAGCAGTTCTTC. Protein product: CASSFKNEQFF.

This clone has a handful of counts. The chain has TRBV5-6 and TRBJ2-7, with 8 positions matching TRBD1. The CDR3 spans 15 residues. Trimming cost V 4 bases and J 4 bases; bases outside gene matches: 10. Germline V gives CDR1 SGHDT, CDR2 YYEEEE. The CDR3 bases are TGTGCCAGCAGCACTGCCGGGACAGGCAATTACGAGCAGTACTTC. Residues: CASSTAGTGNYEQYF.

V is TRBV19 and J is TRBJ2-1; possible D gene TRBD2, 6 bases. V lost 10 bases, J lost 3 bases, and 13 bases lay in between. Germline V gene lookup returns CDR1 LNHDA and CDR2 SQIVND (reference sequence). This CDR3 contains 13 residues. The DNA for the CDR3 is TGTGCCACCGGGACTGGTTACTACAATGAGCAGTTCTTC. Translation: CATGTGYYNEQFF.

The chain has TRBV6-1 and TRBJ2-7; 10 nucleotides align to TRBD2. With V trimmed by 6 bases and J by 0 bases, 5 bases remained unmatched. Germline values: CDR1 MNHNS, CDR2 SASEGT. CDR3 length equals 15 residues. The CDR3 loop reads CASSIAGGISYEQYF. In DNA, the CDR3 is TGTGCCAGCAGCATAGCGGGAGGCATCTCCTACGAGCAGTACTTC.

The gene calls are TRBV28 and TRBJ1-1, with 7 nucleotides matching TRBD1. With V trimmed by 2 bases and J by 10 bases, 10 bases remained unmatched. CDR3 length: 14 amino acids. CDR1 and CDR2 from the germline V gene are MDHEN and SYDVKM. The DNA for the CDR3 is TGTGCCAGCAGTTTAGCGACAGGGCGGCTAGGAGCTTTCTTT. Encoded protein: CASSLATGRLGAFF.